These T cell receptor beta chains were read from a single sample in a study of graft-versus-host responses after intestinal transplantation. Method: immunoSEQ multiplex PCR; TCRdb's copy keeps in-frame clones and lacks some. The sample holds over 80,000 clones, 91% seen once. Their cognate antigens are unknown. The material sequenced was unstimulated CD4+ T cells sorted from spleen or lymph node cells, taken before transplant. The receptors here all came from a human donor who was the organ donor for an intestinal transplant. The CDR3 runs from the conserved cysteine through the conserved F or W.

>14|TRBV7-9
CASSLARTGGGYTF
>12|TRBV30
CAWKRGGYEQYF
>13|TRBV10-3
CAIRGRAVHEQYF
>16|TRBV4-1
CASSQEGRAYNSPLHF
>11|TRBV29-1
CSPLRGETQYF
>14|TRBV27
CASSTGLPTGELFF
>15|TRBV5-1
CASSQGLAGYNEQFF
>15|TRBV6-1
CASSEFVGQANEQFF
>16|TRBV19
CASSIARGSSGNTIYF
>15|TRBV5-1
CASSRRTSEQETQYF
>16|TRBV4-2
CASSRSLAAAKDTQYF
>12|TRBV4-3
CASSLTGYGYTF
>14|TRBV6-4
CASSPTPRTGELFF